This TCR beta chain was profiled in a study of CD8 T cells in ankylosing spondylitis. There are 13 residues in the CDR3. CDR1 is ENHRY, CDR2 SYGVKD, per germline. The V segment lost 3 bases and the J segment 6 bases; nucleotides outside the gene matches: 4. TCRdb reprocessed the 5' RACE reads with MiXCR, giving one entry per CDR3 protein. The data show hundreds of thousands of distinct CDR3 sequences, with roughly 26% seen just once and about 7% held by the top ten. This clonotype has at least ten counts. What it recognizes is unknown. Study-wide results and caveats: About 8 highly homologous variants formed a TCR beta motif that appeared characteristic of ankylosing spondylitis blood.

The chain is built from TRBV10-3 and TRBJ2-7, with TRBD2 matching over 8 bases. This sequence originates from a male donor with ankylosing spondylitis or in good health (not recorded which). What was sequenced was blood, either unsorted or a sorted T cell fraction (not recorded which). The CDR3: CAISDPGGREQYF. CDR3 sequence (DNA): TGTGCCATCAGTGACCCGGGGGGGCGCGAGCAGTACTTC.